The sequence of this TCR beta chain was determined in a study of blood T cell repertoires in COVID-19. In germline, CDR1 is MNHNY, CDR2 SVGAGI (reference sequence). The CDR3 consists of 14 residues. V lost 2 bases and J 2 bases, leaving 9 bases between the germline ends. TCRdb keeps only in-frame clones here, not all; method: immunoSEQ multiplex PCR. The repertoire has under 200,000 clones, roughly 86% of them found once; the top ten carry 2.5% to 3%. What was sequenced was peripheral blood. The receptor's source is a woman of 80 years or more with COVID-19, enrolled during active disease. The chain is built from TRBV6-6 and TRBJ1-2; TRBD1 might be the D (5 bases). The CDR3 DNA is TGTGCCAGCAGTTACCAGGGCATCAACTATGGCTACACCTTC. Its translation is CASSYQGINYGYTF.